The present entry profiles one T cell receptor (beta chain) with its context. Its antigen is not yet known. Nothing much larger sits one base from this clone, and base qualities are not available. In the prospective study, participants were about 18 to 95 years old, resided in about two dozen geographic areas of the United States, and were enrolled through a virtual design. To assign participants to cohorts, the prospective study relied on clinical history that participants themselves reported in a screening survey and a study questionnaire. ImmuneRACE Cohort 3 recovered participants were defined by two consecutive negative NP/OP PCR tests, healthcare professional clearance, or symptom resolution. In the prospective study, mobile phlebotomists collected whole blood, serum and a nasopharyngeal or oropharyngeal swab from each participant. Participants in the prospective study had the option to provide additional blood draws and questionnaires over a roughly 2-month period. Before DNA extraction, blood samples from the prospective study were shipped at room temperature or frozen.

The entry originates in a study of blood T cell repertoires in COVID-19 (TCRdb year 2020). For the study in its entirety: Samples covering the acute and convalescent phases of COVID-19 were provided by collaborators in the United States, Italy and Spain. The prospective study material was composed of cDNA or gDNA derived from T cells, B-cell-depleted T cells, or PBMCs. Subjects who had been exposed to COVID-19, were actively infected with it, or had recovered from it provided the deeply sampled blood TCRbeta repertoires that made up the dataset. The repertoires were made available in a free public database intended to serve as a resource for research on the immune response to SARS-CoV-2. Samples came from the ongoing ImmuneRACE study (first 160 participants) plus 1,254 subjects from 6 global collaborators. Nearly every sample came with metadata listing a de-identified subject ID, COVID-19 status, age in years and sex. HLA class I and class II types, where available, came from metadata supplied by the sample provider rather than from assay-based typing. Study-level results and caveats: The amount of clinical and demographic metadata varied by source and participant and was provided uncurated.

Sequences GTSNPN (CDR1) and SVGIG (CDR2) are obtained from the germline V gene (reference sequence). The V end loses 2 bases and the J end loses 1 base, and a stretch of 12 bases separates them. CDR3 length: 15 amino acids, cysteine to phenylalanine. Solely the CDR3 DNA is kept, with 45 bases framed from the first base. The immunoSEQ Assay, a bias-controlled multiplex PCR, was used to amplify TCRbeta CDR3 regions from genomic DNA. The original methods were these. The number of nucleated cells in each sample was estimated from the amplification of reference gene primers within the assay. Sequence reads were collapsed and filtered to measure the absolute abundance of every unique TCRbeta CDR3 rearrangement. For each sample, productive Simpson clonality was calculated by taking the square root of Simpson's diversity index across productive rearrangements. In TCRdb, the immuneACCESS table is reduced to in-frame sequences with V and J assigned. These tables do not hold every clone; where another copy was compared, an unresolved V gene accounts for under half, and the others remain unexplained. V, J and clone size were drawn from that table, and D and trimming were deduced from the DNA. The sample table holds about 160,000 clones, of which more than 85% were seen once. The ten biggest clones cover around 7% of the sample.

The TCR was taken from a woman between 50 and 59 years old who had recovered from COVID-19. The sequencing input was PBMCs or T cells enriched from blood (not recorded which). The rearrangement combines TRBV30 with TRBJ1-3; TRBD1 might be the D gene, on 6 matching bases. The CDR3 in this case is CAWSFGTQSGNTIYF. Read as DNA, the sequence is TGTGCCTGGAGTTTTGGGACACAGTCTGGAAACACCATATATTTT.